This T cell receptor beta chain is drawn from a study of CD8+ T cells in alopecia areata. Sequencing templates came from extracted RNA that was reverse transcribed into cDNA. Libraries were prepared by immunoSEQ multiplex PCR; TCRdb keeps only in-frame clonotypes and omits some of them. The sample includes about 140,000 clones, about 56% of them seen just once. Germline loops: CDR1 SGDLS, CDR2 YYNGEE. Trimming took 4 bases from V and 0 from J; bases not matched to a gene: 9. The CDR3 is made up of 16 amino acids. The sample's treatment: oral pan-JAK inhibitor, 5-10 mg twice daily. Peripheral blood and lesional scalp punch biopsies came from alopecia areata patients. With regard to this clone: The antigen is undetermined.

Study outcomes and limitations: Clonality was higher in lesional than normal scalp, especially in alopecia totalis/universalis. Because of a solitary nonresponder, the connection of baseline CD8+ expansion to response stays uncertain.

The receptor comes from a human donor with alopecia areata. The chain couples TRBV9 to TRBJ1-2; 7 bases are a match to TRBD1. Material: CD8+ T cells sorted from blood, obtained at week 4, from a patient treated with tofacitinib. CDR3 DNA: TGTGCCAGCAGCCCGACAGGGACCGAAACTAACTATGGCTACACCTTC. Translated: CASSPTGTETNYGYTF.